This entry lists 27 T cell receptor beta chains sequenced from one sample in a study of T cells after yellow fever vaccination. TCRdb itself ran the 5' RACE reads through MiXCR, one entry per CDR3 protein. The repertoire holds hundreds of thousands of distinct CDR3 sequences, with more than 8.5% as singletons. Material: PBMCs, obtained on the day of the first yellow fever vaccination. The receptors shown here come from a man aged 18 to 29 who received the YFV17D yellow fever vaccine.

This clonotype was observed at least ten times. This rearrangement joins TRBV6-1 to TRBJ1-4; no clear D gene. CDR3 size: 15 residues. The germline gives CDR1 MNHNS, CDR2 SASEGT. Trimming shortened V by 0 bases and J by 7 bases, and 12 bases separated the two germline ends. The CDR3 protein is CASSEARGWFEKLFF. The DNA of the CDR3 is TGTGCCAGCAGTGAAGCTAGAGGGTGGTTTGAAAAACTGTTTTTT.

This clonotype was recorded many times. This chain connects TRBV7-2 to TRBJ1-4; D possibly corresponds to TRBD1 (6 bases). The CDR3 is made up of 13 amino acids. The germline CDR1 and CDR2 sequences are SGHTA and FQGNSA. V was trimmed by 4 bases and J by 8 bases, leaving 11 bases between them. Here the CDR3 reads CASSSGTREKLFF. The CDR3 region has the DNA TGTGCCAGCAGCTCGGGGACAAGGGAAAAACTGTTTTTT.

This chain connects TRBV7-2 to TRBJ2-5, with no clear D. CDR1 and CDR2 from the germline V gene are SGHTA and FQGNSA. Between the trimmed V and J ends, which lost 5 bases and 7 bases, there was a span of 20 bases. The CDR3 contains 15 residues. This chain's CDR3 is CASSTHTSWGTTQYF. CDR3 nucleotide sequence: TGTGCCAGCAGCACCCACACCAGTTGGGGAACGACCCAGTACTTC.

This clonotype was seen only a few times. This rearrangement joins TRBV7-2 to TRBJ1-2; D ambiguous. Per germline, CDR1 SGHTA and CDR2 FQGNSA. This CDR3 contains 15 residues. V was trimmed by 5 bases and J by 0 bases, leaving 13 bases between them. CDR3 nucleotide sequence: TGTGCCAGCAGCCCCGGGCAGGAGTCTAACTATGGCTACACCTTC. Residues: CASSPGQESNYGYTF.

The chain is built from TRBV27 and TRBJ2-4, with a possible D match to TRBD2 (5 bases). Per the germline V gene, CDR1 is MNHEY and CDR2 is SMNVEV (reference sequence). V lost 2 bases, J lost 7 bases, and 15 bases lay in between. CDR3 length: 15 residues. The CDR3: CASSLGPEALNIQYF. DNA for the CDR3: TGTGCCAGCAGTTTAGGCCCGGAGGCCCTCAACATTCAGTACTTC.

This clonotype was recorded at least ten times. The chain is built from TRBV12-3 or TRBV12-4 and TRBJ2-7, with 7 bases fitting TRBD2. Losses at the gene ends were 6 bases for V and 2 bases for J; bases not matched to a gene: 1. The length of the CDR3 is 12 residues. The CDR3 nucleotides read TGTGCCAGCAGCGGGACTACCTACGAGCAGTACTTC. It codes for CASSGTTYEQYF.

The rearrangement uses TRBV29-1 and TRBJ2-2; weak D call: TRBD1 (7 bases). The CDR3 has 15 amino acids. Germline V CDR1 and CDR2: SQVTM, ANQGSEA. The V end lost 6 bases, the J end lost 0 bases, and 14 bases lay between the germline ends. The chain's CDR3 is CSVGGQTSNTGELFF. DNA for the CDR3: TGCAGCGTGGGGGGACAGACCTCGAACACCGGGGAGCTGTTTTTT.

This clonotype occurred a few times. The chain uses TRBV5-4 and TRBJ1-1; the D is unclear. The CDR3 contains 14 residues. Germline V lookup: CDR1 SGHNT, CDR2 YYREEE (reference sequence). Deletions cut 1 base from V and 1 base from J, with 8 bases between. This CDR3 reads CASSLRAANTEAFF. DNA of the CDR3: TGTGCCAGCAGCTTGCGAGCAGCGAACACTGAAGCTTTCTTT. Based on the CDR3 plus reference TRBV5-4 and TRBJ1-1, the full variable domain is ETGVTQSPTHLIKTRGQQVTLRCSSQSGHNTVSWYQQALGQGPQFIFQYYREEENGRGNFPPRFSGLQFPNYSSELNVNALELDDSALYLCASSLRAANTEAFFGQGTRLTVV.

The V gene is TRBV20-1, the J gene TRBJ2-2, with D tentatively TRBD2 (5 bases). There are 17 residues in the CDR3. V was pared by 3 bases and J by 1 base, with 18 bases between. The V gene's germline CDR1 is DFQATT and CDR2 SNEGSKA (reference sequence). CDR3 region: CSASGNGVSLNTGELFF. In DNA, the CDR3 is TGCAGTGCTAGCGGGAACGGAGTGAGCTTGAACACCGGGGAGCTGTTTTTT.

CDR3 sequence reads: CASSPERGTNEKLFF. CDR3 nucleotides: TGTGCCAGCAGCCCGGAGAGGGGAACTAATGAAAAACTGTTTTTT. The chain is built from TRBV9 and TRBJ1-4, with D tentatively TRBD1 (5 bases). CDR1 SGDLS and CDR2 YYNGEE come from the germline V gene. Trimming removed 4 bases at V and 1 base at J, with 11 bases between. This CDR3 has 15 residues.

This clonotype was seen at least ten times. This sequence joins TRBV5-1 and TRBJ2-2; tentative D call: TRBD2 (6 bases). Germline V lookup: CDR1 SGHRS, CDR2 YFSETQ. The CDR3 loop spans 14 amino acids. Trimming left V 4 bases short and J 4 bases short, with 11 bases between. In DNA form, the CDR3 reads TGCGCCAGCAGCATGGGGGGAATCACCGGGGAGCTGTTTTTT. It translates to CASSMGGITGELFF.

This clonotype was counted a few times. J is TRBJ1-1 and V is TRBV6-5, with D unresolved. Germline V gives CDR1 MNHEY, CDR2 SVGAGI. This CDR3 is 16 amino acids long. The V end lost 0 bases, the J end lost 0 bases, and 11 bases lay between the germline ends. The CDR3 protein is CASSYSRGSMNTEAFF. In DNA, the CDR3 is TGTGCCAGCAGTTACTCGAGAGGGTCCATGAACACTGAAGCTTTCTTT.

The rearrangement joins TRBV6-5 to TRBJ1-4, with 7 bases that match TRBD1. CDR1 and CDR2 from the germline V gene are MNHEY and SVGAGI. This CDR3 spans 15 amino acids. The ends lost 4 bases at V and 8 bases at J; junction bases unmatched: 10. The CDR3 DNA follows: TGTGCCAGCAGTTTCGACGGCAGGGGGTCCGAAAAACTGTTTTTT. Its protein product is CASSFDGRGSEKLFF.

This clonotype appeared a few times. The chain joins TRBV5-1 to TRBJ1-2; a weak D match, TRBD1 (5 bases). The CDR3 spans 17 residues. V was cut by 4 bases and J by 3 bases, with 22 bases left in between. The germline V gene has CDR1 SGHRS and CDR2 YFSETQ. As DNA, the CDR3 is TGCGCCAGCAGCAGGACCCACCGGGGCGGACGGGACTATGGCTACACCTTC. Translated, it gives CASSRTHRGGRDYGYTF. Drawing the rest from reference TRBV5-1 and TRBJ1-2, the complete variable domain is KAGVTQTPRYLIKTRGQQVTLSCSPISGHRSVSWYQQTPGQGLQFLFEYFSETQRNKGNFPGRFSGRQFSNSRSEMNVSTLELGDSALYLCASSRTHRGGRDYGYTFGSGTRLTVV.

This chain connects TRBV28 to TRBJ2-3, with 9 nucleotides matching TRBD2. The trim removed 2 bases at V and 0 bases at J, leaving 6 bases unmatched. Germline V lookup: CDR1 MDHEN, CDR2 SYDVKM. The CDR3 totals 17 residues. DNA for the CDR3: TGTGCCAGCAGTTTAGAGCTAGCGGGAACTAGCACAGATACGCAGTATTTT. Translating it yields CASSLELAGTSTDTQYF.

The chain uses TRBV6-2 or TRBV6-3 and TRBJ2-7; TRBD2 agrees at 11 bases. The CDR3 runs to 13 residues. Looked up from germline, CDR1 is MNHEY and CDR2 is SVGEGT. Unmatched junction bases numbered 4, after V lost 6 bases and J lost 6 bases. CDR3 residues: CASRGTSGLEQYF. In DNA, the CDR3 is TGTGCCAGCAGGGGGACTAGCGGTCTCGAGCAGTACTTC.

This clonotype was seen repeatedly, ten times or more. The V gene is TRBV5-1, the J gene TRBJ2-3; D gene unclear. V was trimmed by 0 bases and J by 1 base, leaving 6 bases between them. This CDR3 is built from 14 residues. From germline, CDR1 is SGHRS and CDR2 YFSETQ. The DNA for the CDR3 is TGCGCCAGCAGCTTGGTTATGGGCACAGATACGCAGTATTTT. Its translation is CASSLVMGTDTQYF.

This clonotype was found many times. The rearrangement uses TRBV7-2 and TRBJ2-3; D ambiguous. The CDR3 consists of 15 residues. The germline V gene has CDR1 SGHTA and CDR2 FQGNSA. The V and J ends lost 3 bases and 5 bases respectively, with 15 bases between them. The CDR3 bases are TGTGCCAGCAGCTTTCCTCCGTGGTCGGGAGATACGCAGTATTTT. It is translated as CASSFPPWSGDTQYF.

In its sample, this clonotype was seen many times. The chain carries TRBV18 and TRBJ1-1; possibly TRBD1 for D (6 bases). Trimming left V 1 base short and J 3 bases short, with 12 bases between. CDR3 size: 15 residues. Germline lookup yields CDR1 KGHSH and CDR2 LQKENI. DNA of the CDR3: TGTGCCAGCTCACCACGAACACAGGGACACACTGAAGCTTTCTTT. Translation gives CASSPRTQGHTEAFF.

This chain joins TRBV29-1 and TRBJ2-5; D possibly corresponds to TRBD1 (6 bases). In germline, CDR1 is SQVTM, CDR2 ANQGSEA. The CDR3 loop spans 17 amino acids. The V gene lost 6 bases and the J gene lost 5 bases, with 28 bases spanning the gap. The CDR3 region has the DNA TGCAGCGTCCTACCCCTTAAGGGGGATTCTAGCATGGAGACCCAGTACTTC. Translation gives CSVLPLKGDSSMETQYF.

V gene TRBV7-2 combines with J gene TRBJ1-6; 7 bases map to TRBD1. CDR1 and CDR2 from the germline V gene are SGHTA and FQGNSA. J lost 6 bases, V lost 5 bases, and 10 bases had no gene match. The CDR3 is made up of 16 amino acids. CDR3 coding DNA: TGTGCCAGCAGCCCCCACGCGACAGGGTCTAATTCACCCCTCCACTTT. Residues: CASSPHATGSNSPLHF.

The rearrangement uses TRBV11-2 and TRBJ1-5, with 7 nucleotides matching TRBD1. The CDR3 length is 17 residues. CDR1 is SGHAT and CDR2 is FQNNGV in the germline V gene. With 1 base clipped from V and 0 bases from J, the junction kept 6 bases outside the gene matches. CDR3 bases: TGTGCCAGCAGCTTAGGGACCGGGACAGATAGCAATCAGCCCCAGCATTTT. This gives the protein CASSLGTGTDSNQPQHF.

In its sample, this clonotype was seen many times. This chain uses TRBV6-6 with TRBJ1-1, with D unclear. This CDR3 region has 13 residues. Germline CDR1 is MNHNY and CDR2 is SVGAGI (reference sequence). V was cut by 6 bases and J by 3 bases, with 11 bases left in between. CDR3 amino acids: CASSPPMDTEAFF. The CDR3 coding sequence is TGTGCCAGCAGCCCACCAATGGACACTGAAGCTTTCTTT.

This clonotype was detected only a few times. V and J are TRBV7-8 and TRBJ2-3, with TRBD2 matching over 7 bases. V dropped 1 base and J dropped 12; count of bases not matched to a gene: 10. In germline, CDR1 is SGHVS, CDR2 FQNEAQ. This CDR3 has 14 amino acids. CDR3 amino acids: CASSLEGIRGDQYF. Here the CDR3 DNA reads TGTGCCAGCAGCTTAGAAGGTATCCGGGGGGACCAGTATTTT.

This clonotype turned up a few times. V is TRBV5-1 and J is TRBJ2-3; tentatively, D is TRBD1 or TRBD2 (5 bases each). Germline CDR1 SGHRS, CDR2 YFSETQ. V was clipped by 3 bases and J by 1 base, with 9 bases between them. CDR3 length: 14 residues. The CDR3 nucleotides read TGCGCCAGCAGCTCGGGACGAGGCACAGATACGCAGTATTTT. This gives the protein CASSSGRGTDTQYF.

The chain employs TRBV7-8 and TRBJ2-5; TRBD1 matches at 10 bases. This CDR3 comprises 18 residues. Per the germline V gene, CDR1 is SGHVS and CDR2 is FQNEAQ. J was trimmed by 5 bases and V by 3 bases; bases with no gene match: 15. The CDR3 here is CASSFPGQGPYLRETQYF. As DNA, the CDR3 is TGTGCCAGCAGCTTCCCGGGACAGGGGCCCTACCTCCGTGAGACCCAGTACTTC.

This clonotype has just a few counts. J is TRBJ2-7 and V is TRBV27; weak D call: TRBD1 (6 bases). CDR1 is MNHEY, CDR2 SMNVEV, per germline (reference sequence). Trimming pared 5 bases from V and 3 bases from J, leaving 14 bases between. The CDR3 sequence is 14 residues long. CDR3 protein: CASSTLQGRYEQYV. CDR3 nucleotides: TGTGCCAGCAGTACCCTACAGGGACGCTACGAGCAGTACGTC.